This TCR beta chain was retrieved from a study of T cells in Graves' hyperthyroidism and ophthalmopathy. General study results and limits: Ophthalmopathy, as predicted by the model, came a median around 6 months after the prediction. Blood also held most thyroid clonotypes expanded beyond 0.001.

The table lists this clonotype with a few counts. Its antigen is as yet unknown. RNA transcripts yielded amplified TCR beta CDR3 regions. When the TCR CDR3 underwent first-round RT-PCR, the HTBI primer set was used. TCRdb redid the calling of the multiplex PCR reads with MiXCR, one entry per CDR3 protein. The data hold more than 600,000 distinct CDR3 sequences, with 16% observed a single time. Sequencing was carried out using blood. The TCR sequence derives from a young man with Graves' hyperthyroidism.

CDR3 amino acids: CASSSIGSRAGANVLTF. CDR3 in DNA: TGTGCCAGCAGCTCGATCGGCTCGCGGGCTGGGGCCAACGTCCTGACTTTC. The gene calls are TRBV7-8 and TRBJ2-6; D may be TRBD2 (5 bases). The CDR3 contains 17 residues. Germline lookup yields CDR1 SGHVS and CDR2 FQNEAQ. V was clipped by 4 bases and J by 2 bases, with 15 bases between them.